This TCR beta chain was recorded in a study of blood T cell repertoires in COVID-19. The protocol was immunoSEQ multiplex PCR, while the TCRdb copy is restricted to in-frame clones and leaves out a portion. The sample has under 250,000 clones; about 80% are singletons. Sequenced material: peripheral blood. The source is an elderly man with acute or convalescent COVID-19.

The CDR3 sequence: CASSWGQGDSYEQYF. DNA for the CDR3: TGCGCCAGCAGCTGGGGACAGGGAGACTCCTACGAGCAGTACTTC. The rearrangement links TRBV5-1 to TRBJ2-7; 9 positions agree with TRBD1. Germline V CDR1 and CDR2: SGHRS, YFSETQ. There are 15 residues in the CDR3. The trim removed 3 bases at V and 0 bases at J, leaving 4 bases unmatched.